Listed here are 21 T cell receptor beta chains from one sample, sequenced in a study of blood T cell repertoires in COVID-19. Clones were sequenced by immunoSEQ multiplex PCR, and TCRdb holds only the in-frame ones, with some missing. Of a few hundred thousand clones listed, roughly 85% were seen once; the top ten hold approximately 7.6%. Sequenced material: peripheral blood. Receptor source: a human donor in a cohort sampled during active COVID-19.

The rearrangement links TRBV7-9 to TRBJ2-7, with 8 bases identical to TRBD1. Germline lookup yields CDR1 SEHNR and CDR2 FQNEAQ (reference sequence). The length of the CDR3 is 15 residues. The V gene end was trimmed by 3 bases and the J gene end by 2 bases; junction bases not matched to a gene: 6. This CDR3 is CASSFTGGSPYEQYF. CDR3 nucleotides: TGTGCCAGCAGCTTCACAGGGGGATCCCCCTACGAGCAGTACTTC. Together with reference TRBV7-9 and TRBJ2-7, the CDR3 gives the full variable domain: DTGVSQNPRHKITKRGQNVTFRCDPISEHNRLYWYRQTLGQGPEFLTYFQNEAQLEKSRLLSDRFSAERPKGSFSTLEIQRTEQGDSAMYLCASSFTGGSPYEQYFGPGTRLTVT.

The V call is TRBV14, the J call TRBJ1-3, with D uncertain. CDR3 size: 14 residues. Germline assignment: CDR1 SGHDN and CDR2 FVKESK. Trimming left V 4 bases short and J 2 bases short, with 9 bases between. CDR3 sequence (DNA): TGTGCCAGCAGCCCTCTCCCGGCTGGAAACACCATATATTTT. Translation: CASSPLPAGNTIYF.

The genes are TRBV7-3 and TRBJ2-1; 12 bases are a match to TRBD2. V trimming: 5 bases; J trimming: 7 bases; junction bases outside the gene matches: 3. The CDR3 is 14 amino acids. Germline values: CDR1 SGHTA, CDR2 FQGTGA. CDR3 DNA sequence: TGTGCCAGCAGCCCCGGACTAGCGGGGAATGAGCAGTTCTTC. This encodes CASSPGLAGNEQFF.

Only one count was recorded for this clone. The rearrangement uses TRBV5-5 and TRBJ1-3, with TRBD1 matching over 7 bases. Germline V gene data show CDR1 as SGHKS and CDR2 as YYEKEE (reference sequence). The ends lost 0 bases at V and 0 bases at J; junction bases unmatched: 6. The CDR3 is made up of 17 amino acids. CDR3 region: CASSLVVQGSSGNTIYF. CDR3 sequence (DNA): TGTGCCAGCAGCTTGGTGGTACAGGGGTCCTCTGGAAACACCATATATTTT.

This chain joins TRBV18 and TRBJ1-1; 7 nucleotides line up with TRBD1. Germline CDR1 KGHSH, CDR2 LQKENI. This CDR3 region has 13 residues. The ends lost 4 bases at V and 8 bases at J; junction bases unmatched: 7. CDR3 sequence: CASSRDRQEEAFF. In DNA, the CDR3 is TGTGCCAGCTCACGGGACAGACAAGAAGAAGCTTTCTTT. Drawing the rest from reference TRBV18 and TRBJ1-1, the complete variable domain is NAGVMQNPRHLVRRRGQEARLRCSPMKGHSHVYWYRQLPEEGLKFMVYLQKENIIDESGMPKERFSAEFPKEGPSILRIQQVVRGDSAAYFCASSRDRQEEAFFGQGTRLTVV.

V is TRBV30 and J is TRBJ2-3, with TRBD1 as a possible D gene (6 bases). V gave up 7 bases and J gave up 0 bases, with 11 bases separating them. CDR1 and CDR2 from the germline V gene are GTSNPN and SVGIG (reference sequence). This CDR3 region has 13 residues. This chain's CDR3 is CAYREKSTDTQYF. The CDR3 DNA is TGTGCCTACAGGGAAAAGAGCACAGATACGCAGTATTTT. The complete variable domain, with remaining parts taken from reference TRBV30 and TRBJ2-3, reads SQTIHQWPATLVQPVGSPLSLECTVEGTSNPNLYWYRQAAGRGLQLLFYSVGIGQISSEVPQNLSASRPQDRQFILSSKKLLLSDSGFYLCAYREKSTDTQYFGPGTRLTVL.

The chain has TRBV18 and TRBJ2-7; D may be TRBD1 (6 bases). In germline, CDR1 is KGHSH, CDR2 LQKENI. This CDR3 contains 14 residues. V gave up 6 bases and J gave up 6 bases, with 18 bases separating them. CDR3 in amino acids: CASSPATGPGEQYF. CDR3 DNA sequence: TGTGCCAGCTCCCCGGCTACAGGGCCGGGCGAGCAGTACTTC.

This clone was counted a single time. The chain is built from TRBV2 and TRBJ2-1; 8 bases agree with TRBD2. Germline CDR1 SNHLY, CDR2 FYNNEI. V lost 3 bases and J lost 8; bases outside the gene matches: 6. This CDR3 comprises 14 residues. CDR3 loop: CASSDGTSGDEQFF. As DNA, the CDR3 is TGTGCCAGCAGTGACGGGACTAGTGGCGATGAGCAGTTCTTC.

V and J are TRBV7-8 and TRBJ2-1; 7 positions agree with TRBD2. CDR3 size: 12 residues. Germline lookup yields CDR1 SGHVS and CDR2 FQNEAQ. The ends lost 5 bases at V and 10 bases at J; junction bases unmatched: 5. The CDR3 loop reads CASSQLGGEQFF. CDR3 DNA sequence: TGTGCCAGCAGCCAACTGGGGGGGGAGCAGTTCTTC. Full variable domain (missing parts from reference TRBV7-8 and TRBJ2-1): GAGVSQSPRYKVAKRGQDVALRCDPISGHVSLFWYQQALGQGPEFLTYFQNEAQLDKSGLPSDRFFAERPEGSVSTLKIQRTQQEDSAVYLCASSQLGGEQFFGPGTRLTVL.

This chain links TRBV7-3 with TRBJ2-3; 14 bases match TRBD2. The germline V gene encodes CDR1 SGHTA and CDR2 FQGTGA. This CDR3 is built from 19 residues. Trimming at V came to 4 bases and at J to 0 bases, leaving 9 bases not matched to a gene. DNA of the CDR3: TGTGCCAGCAGCTGGGGATCCGGGACTAGCGGGGGTAGCACAGATACGCAGTATTTT. Translation gives CASSWGSGTSGGSTDTQYF. The complete variable domain, with remaining parts taken from reference TRBV7-3 and TRBJ2-3, reads GAGVSQTPSNKVTEKGKYVELRCDPISGHTALYWYRQSLGQGPEFLIYFQGTGAADDSGLPNDRFFAVRPEGSVSTLKIQRTERGDSAVYLCASSWGSGTSGGSTDTQYFGPGTRLTVL.

The J gene is TRBJ1-1, the V gene TRBV11-3, with 7 bases fitting TRBD1. Germline V lookup: CDR1 SGHNT, CDR2 YENEEA. There are 13 residues in the CDR3. Unmatched junction bases numbered 7, after V lost 5 bases and J lost 7 bases. CDR3 nucleotides: TGTGCCAGCAGCCCCAGACAGGGTCGTGAAGCTTTCTTT. It translates to CASSPRQGREAFF.

The genes are TRBV6-1 and TRBJ2-1, with 9 bases that match TRBD2. V shed 4 bases, J shed 6 bases, and the junction held 10 bases outside the gene matches. Germline CDR1 MNHNS, CDR2 SASEGT. The CDR3 extends over 16 amino acids. The CDR3 DNA reads TGTGCCAGCAGTGGGCCCGCTAGCGGGGTACGCAATGAGCAGTTCTTC. It yields the protein CASSGPASGVRNEQFF.

The chain uses TRBV28 and TRBJ1-5, with D tentatively TRBD1 (6 bases). Germline loops: CDR1 MDHEN, CDR2 SYDVKM. There are 15 residues in the CDR3. Trimming removed 2 bases from V and 8 bases from J, with 16 bases in between. The CDR3 here is CASSLLRAGVEPQHF. CDR3 nucleotide sequence: TGTGCCAGCAGTTTACTCCGGGCAGGGGTGGAGCCCCAGCATTTT.

The chain combines TRBV5-1 with TRBJ2-1; D might be TRBD2 (6 bases). Trimming left V 3 bases short and J 6 bases short, with 16 bases between. Germline values: CDR1 SGHRS, CDR2 YFSETQ. The CDR3 consists of 15 residues. The CDR3 protein is CASSYGRGEVNEQFF. Here the CDR3 DNA reads TGCGCCAGCAGCTATGGGCGGGGAGAAGTCAATGAGCAGTTCTTC.

The rearrangement links TRBV2 to TRBJ2-3, with TRBD2 matching 8 bases. The CDR3 runs 14 residues. The germline V gene encodes CDR1 SNHLY and CDR2 FYNNEI. The V segment lost 6 bases and the J segment 1 base; nucleotides outside the gene matches: 3. Written as DNA, the CDR3 is TGTGCCAGCAGGGCCGGGGGGGGCACAGATACGCAGTATTTT. As protein: CASRAGGGTDTQYF.

This rearrangement joins TRBV3-1 (or the pseudogene TRBV3-2) to TRBJ2-1, with D perhaps TRBD1 (7 bases). The V end was cut by 4 bases, the J end by 4 bases, with 20 bases between. Germline V gene lookup returns CDR1 LGHDT and CDR2 YNNKEL (reference sequence). This CDR3 comprises 17 residues. The CDR3 nucleotides read TGTGCCAGCAGCCCAAGAGCCGGCAGGGGGGAATACAATGAGCAGTTCTTC. Translated: CASSPRAGRGEYNEQFF.

The chain links TRBV2 to TRBJ2-3; 9 bases are shared with TRBD2. This CDR3 contains 14 residues. Germline CDR1 SNHLY, CDR2 FYNNEI. V dropped 7 bases and J dropped 10; count of bases not matched to a gene: 12. The CDR3 nucleotides are TGTGCCAGCACCTCGGGACTAGCCCAGACCTCGCAGTATTTT. Amino acid sequence: CASTSGLAQTSQYF. The variable domain in full, with the rest retrieved from reference TRBV2 and TRBJ2-3, is EPEVTQTPSHQVTQMGQEVILRCVPISNHLYFYWYRQILGQKVEFLVSFYNNEISEKSEIFDDQFSVERPDGSNFTLKIRSTKLEDSAMYFCASTSGLAQTSQYFGPGTRLTVL.

The V gene is TRBV4-1, the J gene TRBJ2-1, with D hard to call. V dropped 0 bases and J dropped 12 bases, with 15 bases sitting between them. The germline V gene encodes CDR1 MGHRA and CDR2 YSYEKL. The CDR3 has 14 residues. The CDR3 DNA reads as TGCGCCAGCAGCCAAGATTATTTAACGATTAGGCAGTTCTTC. This codes for CASSQDYLTIRQFF.

The V and J genes are TRBV4-2 and TRBJ2-2, with 11 bases fitting TRBD2. Germline values: CDR1 LGHNA, CDR2 YNFKEQ. V lost 0 bases, J lost 6 bases, and 9 bases stayed unmatched. The CDR3 consists of 18 residues. DNA of the CDR3: TGTGCCAGCAGCCAAGATTCTAGTGGACTAGCGGGTCCCGGGGAGCTGTTTTTT. It translates to CASSQDSSGLAGPGELFF.

About this clone itself: The junction differs from germline at one of its ends, possibly a read error. V and J are TRBV9 and TRBJ1-2, with D hard to call. The length of the CDR3 is 14 residues. Germline V CDR1 and CDR2: SGDLS, YYNGEE. DNA of the CDR3: TGTGCCAGCAGCGTCCGAGGTTTAAACTCTGGCTACACCTTC. This gives the protein CASSVRGLNSGYTF.

Written as DNA, the CDR3 is TGTGCCAGCAGCCTAATGACAGGCTCTTCTGGAAACACCATATATTTT. Protein sequence: CASSLMTGSSGNTIYF. The chain recombines TRBV14 with TRBJ1-3, with D possibly being TRBD1 (6 bases). Trimming pared 4 bases from V and 1 base from J, leaving 14 bases between. The CDR3 contains 16 residues. Germline V gene data show CDR1 as SGHDN and CDR2 as FVKESK.